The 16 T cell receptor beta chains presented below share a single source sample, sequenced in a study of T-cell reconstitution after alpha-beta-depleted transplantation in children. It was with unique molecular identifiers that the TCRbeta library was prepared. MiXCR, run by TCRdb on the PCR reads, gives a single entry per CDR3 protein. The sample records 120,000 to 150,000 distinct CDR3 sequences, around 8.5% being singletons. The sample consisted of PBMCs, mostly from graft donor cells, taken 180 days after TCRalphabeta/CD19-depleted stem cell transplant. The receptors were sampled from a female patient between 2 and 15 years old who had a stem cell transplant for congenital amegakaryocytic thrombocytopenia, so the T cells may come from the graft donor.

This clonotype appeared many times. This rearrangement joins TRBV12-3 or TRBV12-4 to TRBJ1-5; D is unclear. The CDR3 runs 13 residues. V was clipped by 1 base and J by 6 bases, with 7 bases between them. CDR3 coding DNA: TGTGCCAGCAGTTTAGGGCTGGCTCAGCCCCAGCATTTT. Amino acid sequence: CASSLGLAQPQHF.

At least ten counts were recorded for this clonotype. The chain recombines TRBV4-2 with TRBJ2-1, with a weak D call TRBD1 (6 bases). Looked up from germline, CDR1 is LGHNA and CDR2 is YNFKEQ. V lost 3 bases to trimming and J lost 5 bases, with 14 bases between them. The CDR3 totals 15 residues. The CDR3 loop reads CASSQETGRHNEQFF. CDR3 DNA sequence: TGTGCCAGCAGCCAGGAAACAGGGCGGCACAATGAGCAGTTCTTC.

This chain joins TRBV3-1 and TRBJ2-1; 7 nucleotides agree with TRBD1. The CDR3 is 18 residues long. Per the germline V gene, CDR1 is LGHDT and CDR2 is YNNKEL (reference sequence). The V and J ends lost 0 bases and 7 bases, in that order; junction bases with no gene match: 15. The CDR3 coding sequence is TGTGCCAGCAGCCAAGATCGGGGTACAGGGACAGTGCGAAATGAGCAGTTCTTC. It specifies CASSQDRGTGTVRNEQFF.

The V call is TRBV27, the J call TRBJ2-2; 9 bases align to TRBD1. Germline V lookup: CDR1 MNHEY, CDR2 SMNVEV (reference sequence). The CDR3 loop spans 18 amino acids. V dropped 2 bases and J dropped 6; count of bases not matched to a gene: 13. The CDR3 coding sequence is TGTGCCAGCAGTTTAAGTCCTTACGGGACAGGGCGGTCCGGGGAGCTGTTTTTT. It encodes CASSLSPYGTGRSGELFF.

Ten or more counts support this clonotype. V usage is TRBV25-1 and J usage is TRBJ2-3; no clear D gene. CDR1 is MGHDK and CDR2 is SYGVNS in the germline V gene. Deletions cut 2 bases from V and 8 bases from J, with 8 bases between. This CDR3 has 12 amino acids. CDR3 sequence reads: CASSEIVGTQYF. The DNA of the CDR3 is TGTGCCAGCAGTGAAATAGTGGGTACGCAGTATTTT.

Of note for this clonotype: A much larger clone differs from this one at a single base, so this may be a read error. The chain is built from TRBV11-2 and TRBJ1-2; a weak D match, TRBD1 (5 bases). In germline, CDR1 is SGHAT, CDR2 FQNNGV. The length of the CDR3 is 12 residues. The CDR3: CAGSSQGDGYTF. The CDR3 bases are TGTGCCGGCAGCTCTCAGGGAGATGGCTACACCTTC. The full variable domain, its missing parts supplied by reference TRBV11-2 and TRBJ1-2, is EAGVAQSPRYKIIEKRQSVAFWCNPISGHATLYWYQQILGQGPKLLIQFQNNGVVDDSQLPKDRFSAERLKGVDSTLKIQPAKLEDSAVYLCAGSSQGDGYTFGSGTRLTVV.

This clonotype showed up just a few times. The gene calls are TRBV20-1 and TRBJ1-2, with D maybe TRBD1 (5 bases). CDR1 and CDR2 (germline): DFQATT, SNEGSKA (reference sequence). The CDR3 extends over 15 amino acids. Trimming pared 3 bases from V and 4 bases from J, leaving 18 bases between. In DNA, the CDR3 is TGCAGTGCTAGCCGACCGACACAGGAGCCCTATGGCTACACCTTC. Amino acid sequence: CSASRPTQEPYGYTF.

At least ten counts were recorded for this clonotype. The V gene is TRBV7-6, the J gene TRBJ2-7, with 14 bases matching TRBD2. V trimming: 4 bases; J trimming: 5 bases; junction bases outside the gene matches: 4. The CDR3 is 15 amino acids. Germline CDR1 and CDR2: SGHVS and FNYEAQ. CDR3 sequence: CASSSPGLAGDEQYF. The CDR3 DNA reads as TGTGCCAGCAGCTCCCCGGGACTAGCGGGGGACGAGCAGTACTTC.

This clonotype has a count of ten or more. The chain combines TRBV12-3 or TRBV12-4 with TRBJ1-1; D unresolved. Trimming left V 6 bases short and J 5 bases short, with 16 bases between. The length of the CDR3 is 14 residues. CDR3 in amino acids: CASSIPERSTEAFF. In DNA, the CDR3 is TGTGCCAGCAGCATTCCAGAAAGAAGTACTGAAGCTTTCTTT.

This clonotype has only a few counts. CDR3 residues: CSVDPGLASDTQYF. CDR3 DNA: TGCAGCGTTGACCCGGGACTAGCGTCCGATACGCAGTATTTT. The rearrangement uses TRBV29-1 and TRBJ2-3; 10 bases agree with TRBD2. The length of the CDR3 is 14 residues. V gave up 3 bases and J gave up 6 bases; unmatched junction bases: 6. Germline V gene lookup returns CDR1 SQVTM and CDR2 ANQGSEA.

CDR3 bases: TGCGCCAGCAGCGCCGGGGGGGGAGGACTTGAGCAGTTCTTC. Its protein is CASSAGGGGLEQFF. V gene TRBV5-1 combines with J gene TRBJ2-1, with TRBD2 matching 8 bases. CDR1 SGHRS and CDR2 YFSETQ come from the germline V gene. The CDR3 is 14 amino acids. With V trimmed by 4 bases and J by 9 bases, 9 bases remained unmatched.

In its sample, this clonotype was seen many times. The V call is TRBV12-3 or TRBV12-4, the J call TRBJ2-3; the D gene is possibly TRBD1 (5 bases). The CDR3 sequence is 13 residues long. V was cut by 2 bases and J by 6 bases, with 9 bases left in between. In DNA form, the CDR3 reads TGTGCCAGCAGTTTAAGGGGATGGGATACGCAGTATTTT. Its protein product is CASSLRGWDTQYF.

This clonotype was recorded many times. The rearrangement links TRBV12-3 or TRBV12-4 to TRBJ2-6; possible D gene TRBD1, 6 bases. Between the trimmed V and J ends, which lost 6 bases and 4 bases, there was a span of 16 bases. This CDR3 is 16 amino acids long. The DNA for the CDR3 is TGTGCCAGCAGCCGACCAACAGGGCCCGGGGCCAACGTCCTGACTTTC. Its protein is CASSRPTGPGANVLTF.

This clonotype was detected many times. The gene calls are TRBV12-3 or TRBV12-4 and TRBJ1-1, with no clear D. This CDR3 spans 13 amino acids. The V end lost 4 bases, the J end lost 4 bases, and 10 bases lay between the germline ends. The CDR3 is CASSWAVSTEAFF. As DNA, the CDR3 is TGTGCCAGCAGTTGGGCGGTGTCCACTGAAGCTTTCTTT.

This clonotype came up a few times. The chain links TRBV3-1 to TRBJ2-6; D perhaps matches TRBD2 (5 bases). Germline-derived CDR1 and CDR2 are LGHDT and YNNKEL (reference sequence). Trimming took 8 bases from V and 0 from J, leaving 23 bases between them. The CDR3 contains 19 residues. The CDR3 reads CASCPELGQTNSGANVLTF. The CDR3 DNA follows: TGTGCCAGCTGCCCCGAACTAGGGCAGACGAACTCTGGGGCCAACGTCCTGACTTTC.

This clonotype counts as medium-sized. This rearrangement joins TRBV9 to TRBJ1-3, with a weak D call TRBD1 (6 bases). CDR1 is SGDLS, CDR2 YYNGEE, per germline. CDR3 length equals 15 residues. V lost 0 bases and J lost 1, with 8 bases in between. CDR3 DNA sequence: TGTGCCAGCAGCGTAGGGGGACAATCTGGAAACACCATATATTTT. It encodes CASSVGGQSGNTIYF.